The next 8 T cell receptor beta chains were all read from a single sample in a study of CD8+ T cells in alopecia areata. Sequencing templates came from extracted RNA that was reverse transcribed into cDNA. Sequencing was performed with immunoSEQ multiplex PCR; in TCRdb, only in-frame clones are kept and a portion is missing. This sample has around 120,000 clones, with approximately 60% found just once. Material: CD4+ T cells sorted from blood. These receptors were obtained from a human donor in good health.

The genes are TRBV6-6 and TRBJ2-5, with D perhaps matching TRBD1 or TRBD2 (5 bases each). Looked up from germline, CDR1 is MNHNY and CDR2 is SVGAGI (reference sequence). CDR3 size: 14 residues. Between the trimmed V and J ends, which lost 6 bases and 3 bases, there was a span of 14 bases. CDR3 protein: CASRQTGAKETQYF. CDR3 coding DNA: TGTGCCAGCAGGCAGACCGGGGCAAAAGAGACCCAGTACTTC.

The chain links TRBV5-1 to TRBJ1-1; the D gene is possibly TRBD1 (6 bases). The V gene lost 2 bases and the J gene lost 8 bases, with 7 bases spanning the gap. The CDR3 has 11 amino acids. Germline V gene lookup returns CDR1 SGHRS and CDR2 YFSETQ. The CDR3 region has the DNA TGCGCCAGCAGCTTCCAGGGGGAAGCTTTCTTT. Amino acids: CASSFQGEAFF.

The chain joins TRBV6-5 to TRBJ1-4; 7 nucleotides align to TRBD1. After removal of 6 bases from V and 2 bases from J, the junction contained 6 bases not matched to a gene. The CDR3 totals 15 residues. Germline values: CDR1 MNHEY, CDR2 SVGAGI. Here the CDR3 DNA reads TGTGCCAGCAGCGAAATGGGACAGACTAATGAAAAACTGTTTTTT. Amino acids: CASSEMGQTNEKLFF.

The table lists this clone with a few counts. V usage is TRBV6-5 and J usage is TRBJ2-7; D call uncertain. This CDR3 contains 13 residues. Between the trimmed V and J ends, which lost 7 bases and 0 bases, there was a span of 10 bases. Per the germline V gene, CDR1 is MNHEY and CDR2 is SVGAGI. This CDR3 is CASIGPPSYEQYF. In nucleotides, the CDR3 is TGTGCCAGCATCGGGCCTCCCTCCTACGAGCAGTACTTC.

V and J are TRBV7-2 and TRBJ1-2, with D maybe TRBD1 (6 bases). With 3 bases removed from V and 2 bases from J, the gap between germline ends came to 13 bases. Germline assignment: CDR1 SGHTA and CDR2 FQGNSA. The CDR3 is made up of 15 amino acids. The CDR3 DNA is TGTGCCAGCAGCTTGGTTGGACAGTCAAACTATGGCTACACCTTC. It is translated as CASSLVGQSNYGYTF.

The chain joins TRBV28 to TRBJ1-5, with TRBD1 matching over 9 bases. Losses at the gene ends were 5 bases for V and 7 bases for J; bases not matched to a gene: 12. The CDR3 loop spans 16 amino acids. Germline CDR1 and CDR2: MDHEN and SYDVKM. The CDR3 spells CASSPLQGALGQPQHF. The CDR3 region has the DNA TGTGCCAGCAGTCCATTACAGGGGGCTTTGGGACAGCCCCAGCATTTT.

This clone turned up a few times. The chain employs TRBV7-2 and TRBJ1-3; 12 bases match TRBD1. V dropped 1 base and J dropped 4; count of bases not matched to a gene: 5. Germline CDR1 and CDR2: SGHTA and FQGNSA. The CDR3 covers 17 residues. The CDR3: CASSLVGTGGAGNTIYF. The CDR3 DNA is TGTGCCAGCAGCTTAGTAGGGACAGGGGGCGCAGGAAACACCATATATTTT.

V is TRBV29-1 and J is TRBJ2-1; D not resolved. Trimming took off 7 bases at V and 1 base at J, with 8 bases between the two ends. The CDR3 runs to 12 residues. Germline lookup yields CDR1 SQVTM and CDR2 ANQGSEA. The CDR3 loop is CSGKGSYNEQFF. In DNA, the CDR3 is TGCAGCGGGAAGGGTTCCTACAATGAGCAGTTCTTC.